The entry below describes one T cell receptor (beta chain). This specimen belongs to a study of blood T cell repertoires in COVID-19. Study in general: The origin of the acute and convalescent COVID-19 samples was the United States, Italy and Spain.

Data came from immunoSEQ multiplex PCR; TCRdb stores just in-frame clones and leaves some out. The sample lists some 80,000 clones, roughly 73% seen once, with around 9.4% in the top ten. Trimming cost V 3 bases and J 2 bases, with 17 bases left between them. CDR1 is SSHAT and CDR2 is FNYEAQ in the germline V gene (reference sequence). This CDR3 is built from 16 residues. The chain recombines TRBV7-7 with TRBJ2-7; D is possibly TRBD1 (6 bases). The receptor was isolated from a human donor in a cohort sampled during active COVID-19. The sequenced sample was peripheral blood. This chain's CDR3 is CASSFKPGQNPYEQYF. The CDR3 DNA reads TGTGCCAGCAGCTTTAAACCGGGACAAAACCCCTACGAGCAGTACTTC.